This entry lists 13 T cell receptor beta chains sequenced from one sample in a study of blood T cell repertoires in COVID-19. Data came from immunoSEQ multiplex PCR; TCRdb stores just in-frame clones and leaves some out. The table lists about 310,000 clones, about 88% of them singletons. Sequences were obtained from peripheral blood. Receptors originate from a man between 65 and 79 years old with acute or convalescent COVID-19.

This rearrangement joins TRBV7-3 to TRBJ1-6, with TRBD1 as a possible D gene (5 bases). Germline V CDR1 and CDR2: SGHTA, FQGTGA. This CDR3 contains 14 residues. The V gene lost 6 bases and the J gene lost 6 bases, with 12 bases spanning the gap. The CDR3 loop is CASSSTGGNSPLHF. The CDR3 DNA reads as TGTGCCAGCAGTTCTACGGGGGGTAATTCACCCCTCCACTTT.

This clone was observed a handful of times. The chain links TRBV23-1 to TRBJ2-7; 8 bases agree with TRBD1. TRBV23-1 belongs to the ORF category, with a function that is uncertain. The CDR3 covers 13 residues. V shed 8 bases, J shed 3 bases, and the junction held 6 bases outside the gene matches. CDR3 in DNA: TGCGCCAGCCGAAGGACAGGGCTCTACGAGCAGTACTTC. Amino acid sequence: CASRRTGLYEQYF.

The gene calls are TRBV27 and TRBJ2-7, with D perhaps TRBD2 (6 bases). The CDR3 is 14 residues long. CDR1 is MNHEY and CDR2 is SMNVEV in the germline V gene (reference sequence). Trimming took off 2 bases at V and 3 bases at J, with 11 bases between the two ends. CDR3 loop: CASSLGLANYEQYF. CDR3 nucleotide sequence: TGTGCCAGCAGTTTAGGGCTAGCGAACTACGAGCAGTACTTC.

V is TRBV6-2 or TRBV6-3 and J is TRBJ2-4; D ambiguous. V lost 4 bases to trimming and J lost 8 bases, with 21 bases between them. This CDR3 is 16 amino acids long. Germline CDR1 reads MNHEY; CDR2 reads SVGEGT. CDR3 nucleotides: TGTGCCAGCAGTTTCGGTAGGATGTCGGCTGGAGACATTCAGTACTTC. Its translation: CASSFGRMSAGDIQYF.

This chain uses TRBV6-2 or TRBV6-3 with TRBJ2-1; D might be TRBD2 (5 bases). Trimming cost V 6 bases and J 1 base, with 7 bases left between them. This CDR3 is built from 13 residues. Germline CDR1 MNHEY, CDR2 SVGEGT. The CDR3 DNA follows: TGTGCCAGCAGCGGAGGATCCTACAATGAGCAGTTCTTC. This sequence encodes CASSGGSYNEQFF.

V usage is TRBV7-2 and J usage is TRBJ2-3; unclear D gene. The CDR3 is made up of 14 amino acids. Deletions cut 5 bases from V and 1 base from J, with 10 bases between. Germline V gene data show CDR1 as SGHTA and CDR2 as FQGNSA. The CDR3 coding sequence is TGTGCCAGCAGCGAACAGTGGGGCACAGATACGCAGTATTTT. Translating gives CASSEQWGTDTQYF.

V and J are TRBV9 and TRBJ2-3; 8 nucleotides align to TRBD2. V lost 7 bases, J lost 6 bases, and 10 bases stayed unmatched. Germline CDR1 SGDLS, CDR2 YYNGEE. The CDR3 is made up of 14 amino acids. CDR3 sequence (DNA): TGTGCCAGCGGCCGACTAGCGCCCAGGGATACGCAGTATTTT. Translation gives CASGRLAPRDTQYF.

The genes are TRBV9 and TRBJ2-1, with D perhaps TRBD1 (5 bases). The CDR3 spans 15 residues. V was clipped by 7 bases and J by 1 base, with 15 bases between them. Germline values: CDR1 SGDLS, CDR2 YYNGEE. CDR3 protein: CASGPMTASYNEQFF. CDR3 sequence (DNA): TGTGCCAGCGGCCCGATGACAGCTTCCTACAATGAGCAGTTCTTC. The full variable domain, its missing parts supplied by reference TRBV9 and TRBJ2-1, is DSGVTQTPKHLITATGQRVTLRCSPRSGDLSVYWYQQSLDQGLQFLIQYYNGEERAKGNILERFSAQQFPDLHSELNLSSLELGDSALYFCASGPMTASYNEQFFGPGTRLTVL.

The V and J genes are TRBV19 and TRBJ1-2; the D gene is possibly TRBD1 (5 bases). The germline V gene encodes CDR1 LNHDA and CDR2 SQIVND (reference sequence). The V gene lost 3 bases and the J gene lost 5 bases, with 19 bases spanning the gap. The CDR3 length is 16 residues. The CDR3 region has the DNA TGTGCCAGTAGTATTGGAGTGGCGGGGGATATTTATGGCTACACCTTC. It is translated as CASSIGVAGDIYGYTF.

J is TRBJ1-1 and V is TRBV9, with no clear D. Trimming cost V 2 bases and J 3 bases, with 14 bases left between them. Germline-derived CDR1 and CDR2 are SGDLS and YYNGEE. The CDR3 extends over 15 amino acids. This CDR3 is CASSVDGREDTEAFF. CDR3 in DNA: TGTGCCAGCAGCGTCGACGGTCGAGAGGACACTGAAGCTTTCTTT.

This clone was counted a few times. CDR3 in amino acids: CAISESIAGGSFDEQYF. The CDR3 coding sequence is TGTGCCATCAGTGAGTCCATAGCGGGGGGGAGCTTCGACGAGCAGTACTTC. V gene TRBV10-3 combines with J gene TRBJ2-7, with 11 bases identical to TRBD2. The V segment lost 0 bases and the J segment 5 bases; nucleotides outside the gene matches: 9. Germline V gene lookup returns CDR1 ENHRY and CDR2 SYGVKD. The CDR3 totals 17 residues.

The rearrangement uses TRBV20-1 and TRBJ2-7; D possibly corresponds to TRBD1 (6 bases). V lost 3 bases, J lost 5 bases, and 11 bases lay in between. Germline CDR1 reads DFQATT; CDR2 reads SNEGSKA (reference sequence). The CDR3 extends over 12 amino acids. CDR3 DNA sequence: TGCAGTGCTAGTATCACAGGGAACGAGCAGTACTTC. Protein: CSASITGNEQYF.

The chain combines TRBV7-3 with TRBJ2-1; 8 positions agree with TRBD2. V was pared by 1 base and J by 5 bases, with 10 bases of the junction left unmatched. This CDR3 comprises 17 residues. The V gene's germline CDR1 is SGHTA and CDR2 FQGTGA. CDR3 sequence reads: CASSLSLALAGNNEQFF. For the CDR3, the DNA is TGTGCCAGCAGCTTAAGTTTGGCGCTAGCGGGTAACAATGAGCAGTTCTTC.